These 8 T cell receptor beta chains share one sample of origin, sequenced in a study of shared clonotypes between healthy human individuals. The protocol was immunoSEQ multiplex PCR, while the TCRdb copy is restricted to in-frame clones and leaves out a portion. Found here are some 1,600,000 clones, around 98% of them singletons; the top ten hold approximately 0.45%. Material for sequencing was naive CD4+ T cells sorted from blood. The sample's subset: CD45RA+ positively selected. All receptors come from a man between 25 and 39 years old in good health.

This clone has only one observation. This sequence joins TRBV30 and TRBJ2-2; 13 bases are shared with TRBD2. Germline V gene data show CDR1 as GTSNPN and CDR2 as SVGIG (reference sequence). The CDR3 totals 15 residues. V lost 5 bases and J lost 5; bases outside the gene matches: 5. CDR3 loop: CAWLPGLAGTGELFF. CDR3 in DNA: TGTGCCTGGCTACCGGGACTAGCGGGGACCGGGGAGCTGTTTTTT. Full variable domain (outside the CDR3, taken from reference TRBV30 and TRBJ2-2): SQTIHQWPATLVQPVGSPLSLECTVEGTSNPNLYWYRQAAGRGLQLLFYSVGIGQISSEVPQNLSASRPQDRQFILSSKKLLLSDSGFYLCAWLPGLAGTGELFFGEGSRLTVL.

The chain links TRBV14 to TRBJ2-5, with D possibly being TRBD2 (6 bases). Trimming pared 4 bases from V and 2 bases from J, leaving 11 bases between. The germline V gene has CDR1 SGHDN and CDR2 FVKESK. This CDR3 comprises 14 residues. The CDR3 DNA sequence: TGTGCCAGCAGCCGGTTAGCGGTACAAGAGACCCAGTACTTC. The encoded protein is CASSRLAVQETQYF. Looking up the rest from reference TRBV14 and TRBJ2-5 gives the full variable domain: EAGVTQFPSHSVIEKGQTVTLRCDPISGHDNLYWYRRVMGKEIKFLLHFVKESKQDESGMPNNRFLAERTGGTYSTLKVQPAELEDSGVYFCASSRLAVQETQYFGPGTRLLVL.

The chain combines TRBV11-2 with TRBJ2-3; D is unresolved. Germline assignment: CDR1 SGHAT and CDR2 FQNNGV. This CDR3 contains 10 residues. Trimming removed 5 bases at V and 5 bases at J, with 2 bases between. As DNA, the CDR3 is TGTGCCAGCAGCCAAGATACGCAGTATTTT. This codes for CASSQDTQYF.

The chain combines TRBV5-1 with TRBJ2-3; D might be TRBD1 (5 bases). The V gene's germline CDR1 is SGHRS and CDR2 YFSETQ. V was clipped by 0 bases and J by 2 bases, with 10 bases between them. The CDR3 loop spans 15 amino acids. CDR3 bases: TGCGCCAGCAGCTTGGACAGGACACACACAGATACGCAGTATTTT. Translation gives CASSLDRTHTDTQYF.

The chain couples TRBV7-2 to TRBJ2-7; D tentatively fits TRBD1 or TRBD2 (5 bases each). Germline V gives CDR1 SGHTA, CDR2 FQGNSA. Trimming took off 6 bases at V and 2 bases at J, with 17 bases between the two ends. CDR3 length: 15 residues. The CDR3 protein is CASRRAGTGTYEQYF. CDR3 bases: TGTGCCAGCAGGCGGGCCGGGACGGGGACCTACGAGCAGTACTTC.

J is TRBJ1-5 and V is TRBV5-1, with D hard to call. V was clipped by 0 bases and J by 1 base, with 8 bases between them. The germline V gene encodes CDR1 SGHRS and CDR2 YFSETQ. CDR3 size: 15 residues. CDR3 nucleotide sequence: TGCGCCAGCAGCTTGGGGTTGGGCAGCAATCAGCCCCAGCATTTT. It encodes CASSLGLGSNQPQHF.

The chain links TRBV11-3 to TRBJ1-1; 7 nucleotides agree with TRBD1. Germline V CDR1 and CDR2: SGHNT, YENEEA. V shed 3 bases, J shed 3 bases, and the junction held 1 base outside the gene matches. CDR3 size: 13 residues. CDR3 loop: CASSFGQDTEAFF. CDR3 nucleotide sequence: TGTGCCAGCAGCTTTGGACAGGACACTGAAGCTTTCTTT.

This clone appeared a single time. The rearrangement links TRBV7-2 to TRBJ2-5, with D uncertain. Germline V lookup: CDR1 SGHTA, CDR2 FQGNSA. V was trimmed by 5 bases and J by 0 bases, leaving 7 bases between them. The CDR3 length is 13 residues. The CDR3 loop reads CASSRRNQETQYF. CDR3 in DNA: TGTGCCAGCAGCAGACGGAACCAAGAGACCCAGTACTTC.